Following are 5 T cell receptor beta chains from one sample sequenced in a study of blood T cells in healthy people across ages. For the second PCR, which ran for about 7 to 11 cycles, a sample-barcoded 5' primer and a J-beta primer mix were used. Using its own MiXCR run on the 5' RACE reads, TCRdb lists one record per CDR3 protein. The sample shows about 730,000 distinct CDR3 sequences, 40% to 45% of them seen only once. Sequenced material: blood. These TCRs come from a woman aged 55-75 years in good health.

In this sample, this clonotype turned up a few times. With a much larger clone just one base away, this may be a read error. The rearrangement links TRBV18 to TRBJ2-5; 11 nucleotides align to TRBD2. V shed 4 bases, J shed 11 bases, and the junction held 15 bases outside the gene matches. CDR1 is KGHSH, CDR2 LQKENI, per germline. This CDR3 region has 16 residues. In DNA form, the CDR3 reads TGTGCCAGCTCACAAGACCTAGCGGGAGGACTCAATGAGCAGTACTTC. It specifies CASSQDLAGGLNEQYF.

The sample holds one count of this clonotype. The J gene is TRBJ2-3, the V gene TRBV6-1; 10 bases are a match to TRBD1. Germline V gene lookup returns CDR1 MNHNS and CDR2 SASEGT. V was clipped by 5 bases and J by 2 bases; unmatched bases: 4. The CDR3 runs 15 residues. The CDR3 DNA sequence: TGTGCCAGCAGTCTACGACAGGGGGCCACAGATACGCAGTATTTT. Residues: CASSLRQGATDTQYF.

The V gene is TRBV20-1, the J gene TRBJ2-1, with 11 bases fitting TRBD2. Unmatched junction bases numbered 3, after V lost 2 bases and J lost 3 bases. The CDR3 extends over 15 amino acids. Germline V gene lookup returns CDR1 DFQATT and CDR2 SNEGSKA (reference sequence). For the CDR3, the DNA is TGCAGTGCTAGAAGACTAGCGGGGATCTACAATGAGCAGTTCTTC. It is translated as CSARRLAGIYNEQFF.

This clonotype came up a few times. The rearrangement links TRBV7-9 to TRBJ2-5; 12 positions match TRBD2. Germline V lookup: CDR1 SEHNR, CDR2 FQNEAQ (reference sequence). The CDR3 has 17 amino acids. V was pared by 3 bases and J by 1 base, with 6 bases of the junction left unmatched. This CDR3 reads CASSFSTSGGTQETQYF. CDR3 nucleotides: TGTGCCAGCAGCTTCTCCACTAGCGGGGGGACCCAAGAGACCCAGTACTTC.

This clonotype was recorded a few times. The J gene is TRBJ1-6, the V gene TRBV28; TRBD1 is a possible D gene (6 bases). With 6 bases removed from V and 0 bases from J, the gap between germline ends came to 15 bases. Germline CDR1 is MDHEN and CDR2 is SYDVKM. The CDR3 loop spans 17 amino acids. The CDR3 is CASSTGAVNSYNSPLHF. Here the CDR3 DNA reads TGTGCCAGCAGCACGGGGGCAGTAAACTCCTATAATTCACCCCTCCACTTT.